These 5 T cell receptor beta chains were all obtained from the same sample, sequenced in a study of radiation and T cells in renal cell carcinoma. The time point here: blood 2 weeks post-SBRT. Treatment indicated: 15 Gy SBRT to primary tumor, nephrectomy 4 weeks later. Some clones are missing from TCRdb's copy, which holds only in-frame ones; the method was immunoSEQ multiplex PCR. The sample yields tens of thousands of clones, 80% seen once. Source: blood, taken from a patient whose treatment included radiotherapy and nephrectomy. These receptors were collected from a woman between 70 and 85 years old with renal cell carcinoma.

V usage is TRBV30 and J usage is TRBJ1-1; no reliable D call. The V and J ends lost 0 bases and 7 bases respectively, with 12 bases between them. This CDR3 region has 13 residues. Germline values: CDR1 GTSNPN, CDR2 SVGIG (reference sequence). The CDR3 loop is CAWSVSWIGEAFF. The CDR3 DNA sequence: TGTGCCTGGAGTGTCTCATGGATTGGTGAAGCTTTCTTT.

The table lists this clone with a few counts. This rearrangement joins TRBV19 to TRBJ2-1; 10 positions agree with TRBD1. The CDR3 has 16 amino acids. The germline CDR1 and CDR2 sequences are LNHDA and SQIVND (reference sequence). The V segment lost 6 bases and the J segment 9 bases; nucleotides outside the gene matches: 14. CDR3: CASSLQTGGVGIEQFF. The CDR3, as DNA: TGTGCCAGTAGCCTACAGACAGGGGGCGTCGGGATTGAGCAGTTCTTC. The full variable domain, rest sourced from reference TRBV19 and TRBJ2-1, is DGGITQSPKYLFRKEGQNVTLSCEQNLNHDAMYWYRQDPGQGLRLIYYSQIVNDFQKGDIAEGYSVSREKKESFPLTVTSAQKNPTAFYLCASSLQTGGVGIEQFFGPGTRLTVL.

The V and J genes are TRBV9 and TRBJ1-2; D may be TRBD1 (5 bases). Germline V gene data show CDR1 as SGDLS and CDR2 as YYNGEE. V lost 6 bases, J lost 6 bases, and 18 bases lay in between. The CDR3 runs to 14 residues. The CDR3 sequence is CASNEGSIRDGYTF. The CDR3 nucleotides read TGTGCCAGCAACGAGGGGAGTATCAGGGATGGCTACACCTTC. Using reference TRBV9 and TRBJ1-2 for the parts outside the CDR3, the full variable domain is DSGVTQTPKHLITATGQRVTLRCSPRSGDLSVYWYQQSLDQGLQFLIQYYNGEERAKGNILERFSAQQFPDLHSELNLSSLELGDSALYFCASNEGSIRDGYTFGSGTRLTVV.

The chain carries TRBV19 and TRBJ2-1; TRBD1 matches at 11 bases. Germline assignment: CDR1 LNHDA and CDR2 SQIVND (reference sequence). The CDR3 loop spans 15 amino acids. The ends lost 5 bases at V and 4 bases at J; junction bases unmatched: 4. The CDR3 region has the DNA TGTGCCAGTAGTCCGGGGACAGGGGGGTACAATGAGCAGTTCTTC. This sequence encodes CASSPGTGGYNEQFF.

The chain uses TRBV6-1 and TRBJ1-1, with TRBD1 matching over 7 bases. The CDR3 has 15 residues. Germline values: CDR1 MNHNS, CDR2 SASEGT. V trimming: 4 bases; J trimming: 4 bases; junction bases outside the gene matches: 9. The CDR3 DNA reads as TGTGCCAGCAGTGGCGAAGCCGACAGGGCCACTGAAGCTTTCTTT. Amino acid sequence: CASSGEADRATEAFF.